This entry features one T cell receptor (beta chain) sequence. The antigen is undetermined. The use of genomic DNA as template underpinned the TCR beta VDJ and CDR3 profiling. TCRdb redid the calling of the reads with MiXCR, one entry per CDR3 protein. Of approximately 470,000 distinct CDR3 sequences listed, under 40% are singletons. The ends lost 4 bases at V and 4 bases at J; junction bases unmatched: 5. This CDR3 comprises 15 residues. The sample is drawn from a study of CD8+CD57+ T cells in acquired aplastic anemia. Study in general: When averaged, DNA from sorted CD4+ and CD8+ cells came to approximately 3.2 ug.

Individuals selected for sequencing had exhibited CD8+CD57+ cell expansion on flow cytometry. There was no therapy given to any patient before the blood sampling took place. The study's findings and limits: Comparison of patients with controls identified twenty-nine shared CD8+ CDR3 sequences.

The gene calls are TRBV12-3 or TRBV12-4 and TRBJ2-1; TRBD2 matches at 9 bases. The receptor was isolated from a human donor with aplastic anemia. The sequenced sample consisted of sorted CD4+, CD8+, or CD8+CD57+ T cells (not recorded which) from PBMCs. CDR3 amino acids: CASSYGTSTYNEQFF. The CDR3 DNA follows: TGTGCCAGCAGTTATGGGACTAGCACATACAATGAGCAGTTCTTC.